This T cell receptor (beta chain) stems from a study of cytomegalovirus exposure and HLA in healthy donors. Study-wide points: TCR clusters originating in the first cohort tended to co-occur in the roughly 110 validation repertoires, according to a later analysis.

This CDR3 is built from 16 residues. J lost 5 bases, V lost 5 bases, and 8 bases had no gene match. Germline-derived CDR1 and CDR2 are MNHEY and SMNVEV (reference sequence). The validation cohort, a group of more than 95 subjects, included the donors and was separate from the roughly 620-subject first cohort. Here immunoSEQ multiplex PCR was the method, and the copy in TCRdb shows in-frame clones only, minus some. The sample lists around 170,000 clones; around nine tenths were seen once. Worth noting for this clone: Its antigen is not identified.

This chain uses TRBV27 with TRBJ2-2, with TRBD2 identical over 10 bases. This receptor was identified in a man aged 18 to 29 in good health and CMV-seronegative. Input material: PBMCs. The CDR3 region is CASSLTSGTRTGELFF. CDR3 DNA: TGTGCCAGCAGTCTTACTAGCGGGACGCGAACCGGGGAGCTGTTTTTT.